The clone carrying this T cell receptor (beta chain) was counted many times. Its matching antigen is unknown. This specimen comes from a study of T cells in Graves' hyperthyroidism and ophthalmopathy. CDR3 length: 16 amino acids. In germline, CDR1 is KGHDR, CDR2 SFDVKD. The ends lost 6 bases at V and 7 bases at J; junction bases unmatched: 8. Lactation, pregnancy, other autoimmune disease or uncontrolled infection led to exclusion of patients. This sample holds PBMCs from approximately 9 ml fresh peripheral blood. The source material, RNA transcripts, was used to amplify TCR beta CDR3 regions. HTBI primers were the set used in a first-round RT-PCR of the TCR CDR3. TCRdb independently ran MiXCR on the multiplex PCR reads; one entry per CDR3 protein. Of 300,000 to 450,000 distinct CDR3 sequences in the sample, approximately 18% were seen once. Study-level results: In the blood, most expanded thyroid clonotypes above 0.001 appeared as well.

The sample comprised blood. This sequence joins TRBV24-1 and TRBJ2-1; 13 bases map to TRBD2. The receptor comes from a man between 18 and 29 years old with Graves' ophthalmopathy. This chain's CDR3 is CATSHPGLAGRNEQFF. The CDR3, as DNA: TGTGCCACCAGTCACCCGGGACTAGCGGGGAGGAATGAGCAGTTCTTC.